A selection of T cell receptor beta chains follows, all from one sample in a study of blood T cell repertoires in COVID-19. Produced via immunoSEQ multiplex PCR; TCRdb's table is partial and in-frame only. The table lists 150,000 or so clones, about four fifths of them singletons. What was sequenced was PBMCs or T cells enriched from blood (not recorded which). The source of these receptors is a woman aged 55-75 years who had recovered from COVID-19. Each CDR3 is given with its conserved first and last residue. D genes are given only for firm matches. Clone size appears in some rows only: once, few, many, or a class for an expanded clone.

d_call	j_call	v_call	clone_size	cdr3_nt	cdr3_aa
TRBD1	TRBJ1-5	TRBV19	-	TGTGCCAGTAGTCCAGGGGGCTTTGGCAATCAGCCCCAGCATTTT	CASSPGGFGNQPQHF
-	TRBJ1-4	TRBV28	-	TGTGCCAGCAGTTTTAGCGGCTTTGGGGGGAGTGAAAAACTGTTTTTT	CASSFSGFGGSEKLFF
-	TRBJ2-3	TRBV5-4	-	TGTGCCAGCAGCTTAGGCGGGGCTGACACAGATACGCAGTATTTT	CASSLGGADTDTQYF
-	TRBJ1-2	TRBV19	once	TGTGCCAGTAGCCAGACAGGCGGAGGAACCAGTTATGGCTACACCTTC	CASSQTGGGTSYGYTF
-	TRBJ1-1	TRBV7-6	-	TGTGCCAGCAGCCCACAGGGGAACACTGAAGCTTTCTTT	CASSPQGNTEAFF
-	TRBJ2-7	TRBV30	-	TGTGCCTGGAGTTGGGGAGTTAGCTCCTACGAGCAGTACTTC	CAWSWGVSSYEQYF
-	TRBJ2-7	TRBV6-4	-	TGTGCCAGCAGTGACTCCGCCGGGTCCATTTACGAGCAGTACTTC	CASSDSAGSIYEQYF
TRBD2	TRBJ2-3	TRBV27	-	TGTGCCAGCAGTTTAGCCTCGGGGGGGGGAGATACGCAGTATTTT	CASSLASGGGDTQYF
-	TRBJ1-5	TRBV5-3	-	TGTGCCAGAAGCTTGGTTCGGGTAGGGGGAAATCAGCCCCAGCATTTT	CARSLVRVGGNQPQHF
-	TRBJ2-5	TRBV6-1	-	TGTGCCAGCAGTGGAGCGCCGGGTCATAGGGAGACCCAGTACTTC	CASSGAPGHRETQYF
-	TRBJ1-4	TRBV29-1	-	TGCAGCGCCAGGGGAGCGCATGAAAAACTGTTTTTT	CSARGAHEKLFF
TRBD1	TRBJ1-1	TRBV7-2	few	TGTGCCAGTCGACAGGGGAGGGGAAACACTGAAGCTTTCTTT	CASRQGRGNTEAFF
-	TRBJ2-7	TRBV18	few	TGTGCCAGCTCGCCAGGGGGGACCTACGAGCAGTACTTC	CASSPGGTYEQYF
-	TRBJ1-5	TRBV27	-	TGTGCCAGCAGTTTAAAACCGCCCTATAGCAATCAGCCCCAGCATTTT	CASSLKPPYSNQPQHF
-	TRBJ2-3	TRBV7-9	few	TGTGCCGTCGAGGCGCGCACAGATACGCAGTATTTT	CAVEARTDTQYF
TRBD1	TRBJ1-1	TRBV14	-	TGTGCCAGCAGCCAAGATTGGACAGGGGAGGGAGACACTGAAGCTTTCTTT	CASSQDWTGEGDTEAFF
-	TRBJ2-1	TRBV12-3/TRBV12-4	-	TGTGCCAGCAGAAACAGGAATGAGCAGTTCTTC	CASRNRNEQFF
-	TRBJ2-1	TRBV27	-	TGTGCCAGCAGTTTAGCAGGGATTTCCTACAATGAGCAGTTCTTC	CASSLAGISYNEQFF
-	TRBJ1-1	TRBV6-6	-	TGTGCCAGCAGTTACTCCGCGGAGTTGAACACTGAAGCTTTCTTT	CASSYSAELNTEAFF
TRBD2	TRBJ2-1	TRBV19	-	TGTGCCAGTGAGACTAGCGGACAAAATGAGCAGTTCTTC	CASETSGQNEQFF
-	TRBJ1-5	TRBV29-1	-	TGCAGCGTACAGGAACATAGCAATCAGCCCCAGCATTTT	CSVQEHSNQPQHF
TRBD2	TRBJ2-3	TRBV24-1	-	TGTGCCACCAGTGATTGGGGTGGCGGGGGGACAGATACGCAGTATTTT	CATSDWGGGGTDTQYF
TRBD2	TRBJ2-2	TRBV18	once	TGTGCCAGCTCACCGATTCGGACTAGCGGGGGCGGCGGGGAGCTGTTTTTT	CASSPIRTSGGGGELFF
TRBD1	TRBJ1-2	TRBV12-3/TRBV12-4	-	TGTGCCAGCAGCACCACAGGGGGCAATGGCTACACCTTC	CASSTTGGNGYTF
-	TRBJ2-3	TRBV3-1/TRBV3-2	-	TGTGCCAGCAGCCAAGGACGGCAGGGTCGTTTGATGGGGCTCCCAGATACGCAGTATTTT	CASSQGRQGRLMGLPDTQYF
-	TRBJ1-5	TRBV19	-	TGTGCCAGTAGTATGAGGGAGAGCAATCAGCCCCAGCATTTT	CASSMRESNQPQHF
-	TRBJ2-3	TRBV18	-	TGTGCCAGCTCAAACGGAGGGGGCAGCACAGATACGCAGTATTTT	CASSNGGGSTDTQYF
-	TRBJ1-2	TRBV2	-	TGTGCCAGCAGTGAACAGGGGATCGGAGGCTACACCTTC	CASSEQGIGGYTF
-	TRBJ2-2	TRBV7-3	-	TGTGCCAGCAGCTTAGTGGCACGAGGGAACACCGGGGAGCTGTTTTTT	CASSLVARGNTGELFF
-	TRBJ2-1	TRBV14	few	TGTGCCAGCAGCCCCCTAGGAGGGGATGAGCAGTTCTTC	CASSPLGGDEQFF
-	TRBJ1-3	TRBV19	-	TGTGCCAGTAGTATGGGAAGGCTCAGGGGCCGGGGAAACACCATATATTTT	CASSMGRLRGRGNTIYF